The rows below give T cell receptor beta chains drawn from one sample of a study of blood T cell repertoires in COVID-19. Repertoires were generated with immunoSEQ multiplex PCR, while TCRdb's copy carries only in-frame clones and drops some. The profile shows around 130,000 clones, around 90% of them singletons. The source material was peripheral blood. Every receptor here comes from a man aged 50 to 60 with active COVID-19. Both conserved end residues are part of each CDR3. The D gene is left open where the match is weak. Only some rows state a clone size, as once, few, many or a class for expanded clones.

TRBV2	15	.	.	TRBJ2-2	CASRSDRKNTGELFF	TGTGCCAGCAGATCGGACAGAAAAAACACCGGGGAGCTGTTTTTT
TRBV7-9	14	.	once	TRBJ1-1	CASSPRGMNTEAFF	TGTGCCAGCAGCCCTCGGGGAATGAACACTGAAGCTTTCTTT
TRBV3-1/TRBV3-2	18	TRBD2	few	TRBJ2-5	CASSRGTSGGGGQETQYF	TGTGCCAGCAGCCGGGGGACTAGCGGCGGTGGTGGGCAAGAGACCCAGTACTTC
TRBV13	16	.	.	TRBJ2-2	CASSRLAGPNTGELFF	TGTGCCAGCAGCCGTCTGGCGGGGCCGAACACCGGGGAGCTGTTTTTT
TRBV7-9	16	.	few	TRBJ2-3	CASSLGSRGMTDTQYF	TGTGCCAGCAGCTTAGGTAGCAGGGGAATGACAGATACGCAGTATTTT
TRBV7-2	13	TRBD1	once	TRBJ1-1	CASSFLGQGEAFF	TGTGCCAGCAGCTTTCTAGGACAGGGAGAAGCTTTCTTT
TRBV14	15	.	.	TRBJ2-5	CASSQEAGLAGTQYF	TGTGCCAGCAGCCAAGAGGCCGGTTTGGCGGGGACCCAGTACTTC
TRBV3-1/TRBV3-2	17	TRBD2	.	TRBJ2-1	CASSQGITGGPYNEQFF	TGTGCCAGCAGCCAAGGGATCACGGGAGGCCCATACAATGAGCAGTTCTTC
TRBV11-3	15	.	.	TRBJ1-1	CASSLFSGGNTEAFF	TGTGCCAGCAGCTTGTTCTCCGGAGGGAACACTGAAGCTTTCTTT
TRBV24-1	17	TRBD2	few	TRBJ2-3	CATSDRRLATGADTQYF	TGTGCCACCAGTGACCGCAGACTAGCGACTGGAGCAGATACGCAGTATTTT
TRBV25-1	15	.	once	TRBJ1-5	CASSEGGRGGQPQHF	TGTGCCAGCAGTGAAGGTGGTAGGGGGGGACAGCCCCAGCATTTT
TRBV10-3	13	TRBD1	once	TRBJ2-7	CAIRPTGPYEQYF	TGTGCCATCAGACCGACAGGGCCCTACGAGCAGTACTTC
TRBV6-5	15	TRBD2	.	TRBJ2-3	CASSLGLAGADTQYF	TGTGCCAGCAGCCTAGGACTCGCGGGGGCAGATACGCAGTATTTT
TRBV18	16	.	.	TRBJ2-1	CASSPPRAGIYNEQFF	TGTGCCAGCTCACCCCCTAGGGCAGGGATCTACAATGAGCAGTTCTTC
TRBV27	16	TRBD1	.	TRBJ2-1	CASSLYSGGAENEQFF	TGTGCCAGCAGTTTATATTCAGGGGGCGCGGAAAATGAGCAGTTCTTC
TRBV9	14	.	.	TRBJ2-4	CASSATGAKNIQYF	TGTGCCAGCAGCGCCACCGGGGCCAAAAACATTCAGTACTTC
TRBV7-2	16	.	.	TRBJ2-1	CASSLSPPGGYNEQFF	TGTGCCAGCAGCTTATCACCCCCCGGGGGCTACAATGAGCAGTTCTTC
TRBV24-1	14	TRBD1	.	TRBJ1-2	CATSDFGQAYGYTF	TGTGCCACCAGTGATTTTGGACAGGCCTATGGCTACACCTTC
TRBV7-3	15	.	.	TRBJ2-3	CASSLNAGVTDTQYF	TGTGCCAGCAGCTTAAATGCAGGGGTGACAGATACGCAGTATTTT
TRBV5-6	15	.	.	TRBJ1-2	CASSLAGSLSYGYTF	TGTGCCAGCAGCCTTGCGGGGTCCCTCTCCTATGGCTACACCTTC
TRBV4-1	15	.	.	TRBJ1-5	CASSQSQTVNQPQHF	TGCGCCAGCAGCCAATCCCAGACAGTTAATCAGCCCCAGCATTTT
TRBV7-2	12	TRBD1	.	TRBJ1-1	CASSLATGLAFF	TGTGCCAGCAGCTTAGCGACAGGGCTCGCTTTCTTT
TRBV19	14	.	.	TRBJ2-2	CASRRGRGTGELFF	TGTGCCAGTAGAAGGGGGAGGGGCACCGGGGAGCTGTTTTTT
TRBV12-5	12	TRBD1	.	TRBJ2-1	CASGLVRQGAFF	TGTGCTAGTGGTTTGGTCCGACAGGGGGCGTTCTTC
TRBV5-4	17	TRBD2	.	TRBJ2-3	CASSSGLAGDPTDTQYF	TGTGCCAGCAGCTCCGGACTAGCGGGGGACCCAACAGATACGCAGTATTTT
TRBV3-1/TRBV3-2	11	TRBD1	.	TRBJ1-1	CASSPTGVAFF	TGTGCCAGCAGCCCGACAGGGGTGGCTTTCTTT
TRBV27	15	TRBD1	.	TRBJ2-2	CASSRTGVNTGELFF	TGTGCCAGCAGCCGGACAGGGGTAAACACCGGGGAGCTGTTTTTT
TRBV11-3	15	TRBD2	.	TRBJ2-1	CASSTRTSGLYEQFF	TGTGCCAGCAGCACCCGGACTAGCGGGCTTTATGAGCAGTTCTTC
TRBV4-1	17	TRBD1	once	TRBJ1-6	CASSQEPPGQYNSPLHF	TGCGCCAGCAGCCAAGAACCCCCGGGACAGTATAATTCACCCCTCCACTTT
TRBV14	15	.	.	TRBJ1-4	CASSRNRAGNEKLFF	TGTGCCAGCAGCCGAAACAGGGCCGGGAATGAAAAACTGTTTTTT
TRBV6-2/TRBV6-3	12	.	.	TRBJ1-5	CASSYSTQPQHF	TGTGCCAGCAGTTACAGCACTCAGCCCCAGCATTTT
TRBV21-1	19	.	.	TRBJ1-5	CASSPRFPTADRGNQPQHF	TGTGCCAGCAGCCCTCGCTTCCCCACCGCGGACAGGGGGAATCAGCCCCAGCATTTT
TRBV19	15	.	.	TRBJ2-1	CASSSGLGGLDEQFF	TGTGCCAGTAGTTCAGGGCTCGGGGGGCTCGATGAGCAGTTCTTC
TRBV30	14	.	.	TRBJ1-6	CAWSVQYGISPLHF	TGTGCCTGGAGTGTACAATACGGGATTTCACCCCTCCACTTT
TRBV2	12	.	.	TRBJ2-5	CASSLFPETQYF	TGTGCCAGCAGTCTTTTCCCGGAGACCCAGTACTTC
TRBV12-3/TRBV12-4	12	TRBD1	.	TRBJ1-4	CASRQGGEKLFF	TGTGCCAGCCGCCAGGGGGGTGAAAAACTGTTTTTT
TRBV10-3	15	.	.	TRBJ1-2	CAISESSDSPSGYTF	TGTGCCATCAGTGAGTCCTCGGACAGCCCTAGTGGCTACACCTTC
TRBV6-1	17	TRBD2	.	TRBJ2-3	CASSGQGLAGGPDTQYF	TGTGCCAGCAGTGGCCAGGGACTAGCGGGAGGTCCAGATACGCAGTATTTT
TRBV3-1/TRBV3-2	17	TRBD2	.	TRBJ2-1	CASSPLAGGSSYNEQFF	TGTGCCAGCAGCCCCCTAGCGGGGGGGAGCTCCTACAATGAGCAGTTCTTC
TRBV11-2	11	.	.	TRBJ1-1	CASSPLMEAFF	TGTGCCAGCAGCCCACTGATGGAAGCTTTCTTT
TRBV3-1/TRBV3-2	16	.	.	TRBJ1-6	CASSAPFSSRNSPLHF	TGTGCCAGCAGCGCACCCTTCTCTTCGAGAAATTCACCCCTCCACTTT
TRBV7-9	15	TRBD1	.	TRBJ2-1	CASSQKGQRNNEQFF	TGTGCCAGCAGCCAGAAGGGACAGCGTAACAATGAGCAGTTCTTC
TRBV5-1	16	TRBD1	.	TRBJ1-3	CASSRLDRGSGNTIYF	TGCGCCAGCAGCCGACTCGACAGGGGCTCTGGAAACACCATATATTTT
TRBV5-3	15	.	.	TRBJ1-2	CARRTVLTSNYGYTF	TGTGCCAGAAGGACAGTGTTAACCTCTAACTATGGCTACACCTTC
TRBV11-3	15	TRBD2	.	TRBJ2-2	CASSFSGANTGELFF	TGTGCCAGCAGCTTTAGCGGGGCGAACACCGGGGAGCTGTTTTTT
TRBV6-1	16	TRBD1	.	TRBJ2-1	CASSEAGQGAYNEQFF	TGTGCCAGCAGTGAAGCGGGGCAGGGGGCCTACAATGAGCAGTTCTTC
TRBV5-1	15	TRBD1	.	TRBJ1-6	CASSLQGANNSPLHF	TGCGCCAGCAGCTTGCAGGGGGCGAATAATTCACCCCTCCACTTT
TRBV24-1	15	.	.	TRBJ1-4	CATSDATEPGEKLFF	TGTGCCACCAGTGACGCAACTGAGCCCGGGGAAAAACTGTTTTTT
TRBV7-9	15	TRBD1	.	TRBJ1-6	CASSFQTGGYSPLHF	TGTGCCAGCAGCTTCCAGACAGGGGGATATTCACCCCTCCACTTT
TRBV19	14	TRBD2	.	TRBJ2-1	CASSIDPLGGEQFF	TGTGCCAGTAGTATAGACCCCCTGGGAGGGGAGCAGTTCTTC
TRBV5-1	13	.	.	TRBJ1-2	CASSPYSNYGYTF	TGCGCCAGCAGCCCTTACTCTAACTATGGCTACACCTTC
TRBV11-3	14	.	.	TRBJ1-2	CASSLTTKKHGYTF	TGTGCCAGCAGCTTAACAACAAAAAAACATGGCTACACCTTC
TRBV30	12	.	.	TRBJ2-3	CAWSGGPSTQYF	TGTGCCTGGAGCGGGGGGCCGAGTACGCAGTATTTT
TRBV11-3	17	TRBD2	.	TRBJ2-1	CASSPSRGLAGGNEQFF	TGTGCCAGCAGCCCCTCGAGGGGGCTAGCGGGGGGGAATGAGCAGTTCTTC